A selection of T cell receptor beta chains follows, all from one sample in a study of blood T cell repertoires in COVID-19. Method: immunoSEQ multiplex PCR; TCRdb's copy keeps in-frame clones and lacks some. Of 190,000 or so clones in the sample, about nine tenths were seen once. The material sequenced was PBMCs or T cells enriched from blood (not recorded which). These receptors were collected from a woman under 40 who had recovered from COVID-19. Each CDR3 is given with its conserved first and last residue. Each record gives: clone size, V gene, D gene, CDR3 length, J gene, CDR3 DNA, CDR3 protein. The D gene is left open where the match is weak. Expanded clones get a size class; other rows say once, few or many, or leave the size out.

abundance: few
v_gene: TRBV7-3
d_gene: TRBD1
len: 18
j_gene: TRBJ1-1
CDR3nt: TGTGCCAGCAGCTTAGGGGCAAGAGACAGGGGGCAGAACACTGAAGCTTTCTTT
CDR3aa: CASSLGARDRGQNTEAFF

abundance: -
v_gene: TRBV7-6
d_gene: -
len: 18
j_gene: TRBJ1-1
CDR3nt: TGTGCCAGCAGCTTAGGGCCCAGGCAAAGTCGTCGGAACACTGAAGCTTTCTTT
CDR3aa: CASSLGPRQSRRNTEAFF

abundance: once
v_gene: TRBV27
d_gene: TRBD2
len: 15
j_gene: TRBJ2-1
CDR3nt: TGTGCCAGCAGTTGGGCCGGGGGGGAGTTCAATGAGCAGTTCTTC
CDR3aa: CASSWAGGEFNEQFF

abundance: -
v_gene: TRBV7-9
d_gene: -
len: 12
j_gene: TRBJ1-1
CDR3nt: TGTGCCAGCACCCTAGGAGGGACTGAAGCTTTCTTT
CDR3aa: CASTLGGTEAFF

abundance: -
v_gene: TRBV7-2
d_gene: -
len: 20
j_gene: TRBJ1-5
CDR3nt: TGTGCCAGCAGCTTAGCGGGGCGGGGTAACCCCCCTATGAGCAATCAGCCCCAGCATTTT
CDR3aa: CASSLAGRGNPPMSNQPQHF

abundance: -
v_gene: TRBV7-8
d_gene: -
len: 14
j_gene: TRBJ1-1
CDR3nt: TGTGCCAGCAGGGTACAGGGTTTCGGTACTGAAGCTTTCTTT
CDR3aa: CASRVQGFGTEAFF

abundance: -
v_gene: TRBV11-1
d_gene: -
len: 16
j_gene: TRBJ2-3
CDR3nt: TGTGCCAGCAGCCTGGGGGCAACCCAAATCACAGATACGCAGTATTTT
CDR3aa: CASSLGATQITDTQYF

abundance: -
v_gene: TRBV29-1
d_gene: TRBD2
len: 13
j_gene: TRBJ2-7
CDR3nt: TGCAGCATCGCTAGCGGGAGATCCTACGAGCAGTACTTC
CDR3aa: CSIASGRSYEQYF

abundance: -
v_gene: TRBV30
d_gene: -
len: 12
j_gene: TRBJ2-4
CDR3nt: TGTGCCTGGAGTGTATCAGAGGTGATTCAGTACTTC
CDR3aa: CAWSVSEVIQYF

abundance: -
v_gene: TRBV18
d_gene: -
len: 16
j_gene: TRBJ1-4
CDR3nt: TGTGCCAGCTCCGACGTTGGTAGAGGGTCTAATGAAAAACTGTTTTTT
CDR3aa: CASSDVGRGSNEKLFF

abundance: -
v_gene: TRBV9
d_gene: -
len: 13
j_gene: TRBJ2-1
CDR3nt: TGTGCCAGCAGTAGCGCCAACTACAATGAGCAGTTCTTC
CDR3aa: CASSSANYNEQFF

abundance: -
v_gene: TRBV30
d_gene: TRBD1
len: 15
j_gene: TRBJ1-2
CDR3nt: TGTGCCTGGAGTCAAAGGACAGGGGGGCCCTATGGCTACACCTTC
CDR3aa: CAWSQRTGGPYGYTF

abundance: once
v_gene: TRBV7-9
d_gene: -
len: 12
j_gene: TRBJ1-2
CDR3nt: TGTGCCAGCAGCTTAGATCCGGTCTTAGTCACCTTC
CDR3aa: CASSLDPVLVTF

abundance: -
v_gene: TRBV15
d_gene: -
len: 15
j_gene: TRBJ2-5
CDR3nt: TGTGCCACCAGCAGAGGCGGGACGTTACAAGAGACCCAGTACTTC
CDR3aa: CATSRGGTLQETQYF